The source of this T cell receptor (beta chain) is a study of T cells in Graves' hyperthyroidism and ophthalmopathy. Study overall: Before any treatment, at initial diagnosis, peripheral blood was collected.

This clonotype was seen at least ten times. What it binds is unknown. Germline V gene sequence: CDR1 SGHTA, CDR2 FQGTGA. The CDR3 spans 13 residues. The V gene lost 2 bases and the J gene lost 3 bases, with 7 bases spanning the gap. Patients with ophthalmopathy all had a Clinical Activity Score of at least 3, a NOSPECS grade of at least 4 and duration under 3 months. An approximately 9.4 ml volume of fresh peripheral blood provided the PBMCs. TCR beta CDR3 regions were amplified from RNA transcripts. TCR CDR3 underwent first-round RT-PCR with the HTBI primer set. One entry per CDR3 protein results from TCRdb running MiXCR on the multiplex PCR reads. The sample lists around 370,000 distinct CDR3 sequences; around a sixth were seen once. Points from the study as a whole: Separation of ophthalmopathy from stable hyperthyroidism was achieved by a 13 V-J model.

The chain employs TRBV7-3 and TRBJ1-1, with D unclear. The TCR comes from a young man with Graves' ophthalmopathy. The sample was blood. CDR3: CASSLALDTEAFF. In nucleotides, the CDR3 is TGTGCCAGCAGCTTAGCGCTGGACACTGAAGCTTTCTTT.